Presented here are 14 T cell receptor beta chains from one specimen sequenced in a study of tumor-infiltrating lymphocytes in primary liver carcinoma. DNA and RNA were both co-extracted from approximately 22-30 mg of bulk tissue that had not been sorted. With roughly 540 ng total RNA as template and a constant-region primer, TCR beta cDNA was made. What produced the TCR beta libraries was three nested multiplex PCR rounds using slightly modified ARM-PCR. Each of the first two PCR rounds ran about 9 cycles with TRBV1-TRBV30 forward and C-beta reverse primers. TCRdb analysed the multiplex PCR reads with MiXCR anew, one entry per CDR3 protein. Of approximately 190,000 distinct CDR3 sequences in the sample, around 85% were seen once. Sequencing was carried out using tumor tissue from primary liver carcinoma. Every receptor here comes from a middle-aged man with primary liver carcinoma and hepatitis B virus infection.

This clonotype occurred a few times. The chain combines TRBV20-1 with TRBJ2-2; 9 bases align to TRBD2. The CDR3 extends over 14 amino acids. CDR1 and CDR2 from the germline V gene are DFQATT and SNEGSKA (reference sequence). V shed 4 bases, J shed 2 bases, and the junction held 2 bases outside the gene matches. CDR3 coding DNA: TGCAGTGCTAAGACTAGCGGAAACACCGGGGAGCTGTTTTTT. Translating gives CSAKTSGNTGELFF.

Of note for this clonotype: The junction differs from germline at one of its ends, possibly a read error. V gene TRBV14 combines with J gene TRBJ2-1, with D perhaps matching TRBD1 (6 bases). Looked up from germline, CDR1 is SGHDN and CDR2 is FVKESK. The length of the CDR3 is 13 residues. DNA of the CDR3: TGTGCCAGCAGCCCCGGGACATGGAATGAGCACTTCTTC. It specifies CASSPGTWNEHFF. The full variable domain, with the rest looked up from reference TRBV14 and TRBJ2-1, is EAGVTQFPSHSVIEKGQTVTLRCDPISGHDNLYWYRRVMGKEIKFLLHFVKESKQDESGMPNNRFLAERTGGTYSTLKVQPAELEDSGVYFCASSPGTWNEHFFGPGTRLTVL.

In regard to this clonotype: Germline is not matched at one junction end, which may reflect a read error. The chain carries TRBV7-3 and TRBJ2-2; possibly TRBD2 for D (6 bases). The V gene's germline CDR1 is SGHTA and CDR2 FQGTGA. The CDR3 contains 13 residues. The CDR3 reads CGSSGGATGELFF. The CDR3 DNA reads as TGTGGCAGCAGTGGAGGGGCTACCGGGGAGCTGTTTTTT.

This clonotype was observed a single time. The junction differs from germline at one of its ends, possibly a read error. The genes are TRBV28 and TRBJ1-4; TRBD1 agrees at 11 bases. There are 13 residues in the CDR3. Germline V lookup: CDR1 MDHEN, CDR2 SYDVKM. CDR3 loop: CASVGTGGGKLSF. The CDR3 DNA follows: TGTGCCAGTGTTGGGACAGGGGGTGGAAAACTGTCTTTT.

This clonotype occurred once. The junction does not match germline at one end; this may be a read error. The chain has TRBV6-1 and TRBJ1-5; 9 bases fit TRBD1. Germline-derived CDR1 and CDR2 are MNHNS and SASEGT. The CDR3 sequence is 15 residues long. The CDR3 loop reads CVSCDPGQGNQPQHF. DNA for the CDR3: TGTGTCAGCTGTGATCCCGGACAGGGGAATCAGCCCCAGCATTTT.

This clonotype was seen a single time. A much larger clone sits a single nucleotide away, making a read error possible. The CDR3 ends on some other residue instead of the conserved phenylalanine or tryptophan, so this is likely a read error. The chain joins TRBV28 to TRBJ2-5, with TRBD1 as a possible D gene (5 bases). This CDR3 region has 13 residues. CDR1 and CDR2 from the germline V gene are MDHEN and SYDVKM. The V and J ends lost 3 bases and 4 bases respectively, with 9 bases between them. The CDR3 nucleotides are TGTGCCAGCAGTTTTGGGGCGTCAGAGACCCAGTACATC. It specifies CASSFGASETQYI.

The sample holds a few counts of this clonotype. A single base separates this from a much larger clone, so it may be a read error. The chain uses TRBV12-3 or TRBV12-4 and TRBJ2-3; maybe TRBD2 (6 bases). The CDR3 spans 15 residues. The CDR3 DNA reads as TGTGCCAGCAGTTTTGGGCGGGGAAGCACAGGTACGCAGTATTTT. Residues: CASSFGRGSTGTQYF.

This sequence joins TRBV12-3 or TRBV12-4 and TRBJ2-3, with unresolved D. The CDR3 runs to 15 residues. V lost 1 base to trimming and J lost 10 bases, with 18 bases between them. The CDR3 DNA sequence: TGTGCCAGCAGTTTAGATTCCGGCATTGGGCGCGCGCAGTATTTT. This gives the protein CASSLDSGIGRAQYF.

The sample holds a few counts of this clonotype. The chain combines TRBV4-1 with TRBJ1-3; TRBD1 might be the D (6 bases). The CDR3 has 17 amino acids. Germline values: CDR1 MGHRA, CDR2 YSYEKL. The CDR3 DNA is TGCGGTAGCAGCCAACTAAGGACAGCAGGTTCTGGAAACACCATATATTTT. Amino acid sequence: CGSSQLRTAGSGNTIYF.

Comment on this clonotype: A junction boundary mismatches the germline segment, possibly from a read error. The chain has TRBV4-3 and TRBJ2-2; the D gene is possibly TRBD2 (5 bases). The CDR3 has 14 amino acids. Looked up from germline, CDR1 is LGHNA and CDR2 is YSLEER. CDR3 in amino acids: CASSQDQNTGELLF. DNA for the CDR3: TGCGCCAGCAGTCAAGATCAGAACACCGGGGAGCTGTTATTT.

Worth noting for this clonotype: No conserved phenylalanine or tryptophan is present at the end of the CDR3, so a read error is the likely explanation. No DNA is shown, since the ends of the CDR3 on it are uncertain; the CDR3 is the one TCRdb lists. The CDR3 loop reads CTSSLGTSAKETQYL. The chain is built from TRBV6-5 and TRBJ2-5; TRBD2, the table's D call, lacks a check against the DNA. CDR1 and CDR2 from the germline V gene are MNHEY and SVGAGI. The CDR3 length is 15 residues, termini included.

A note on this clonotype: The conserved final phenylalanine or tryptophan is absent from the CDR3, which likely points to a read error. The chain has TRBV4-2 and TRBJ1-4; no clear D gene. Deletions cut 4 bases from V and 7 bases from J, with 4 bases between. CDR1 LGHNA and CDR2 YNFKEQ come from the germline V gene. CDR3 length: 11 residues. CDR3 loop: CASSLGEKLFL. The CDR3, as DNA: TGTGCCAGCAGCCTAGGTGAAAAACTGTTTTTG.

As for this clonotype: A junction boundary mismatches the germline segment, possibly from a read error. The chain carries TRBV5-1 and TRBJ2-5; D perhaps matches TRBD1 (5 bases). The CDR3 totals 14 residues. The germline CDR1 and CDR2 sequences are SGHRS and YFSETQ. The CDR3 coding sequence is TGCGCCAGCAGCTTGGTCCTAGGGGAAGAGACCCAATACTTC. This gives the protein CASSLVLGEETQYF.

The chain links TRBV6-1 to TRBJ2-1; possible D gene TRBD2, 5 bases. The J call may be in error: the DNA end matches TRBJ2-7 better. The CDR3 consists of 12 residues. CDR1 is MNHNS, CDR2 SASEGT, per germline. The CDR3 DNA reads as TGTGCCAGCAGTGAAGCGCATGGGAGGCAGTACTTC. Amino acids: CASSEAHGRQYF.